This TCR beta chain derives from a study of cytomegalovirus exposure and HLA in healthy donors. Primers: 60 Vbeta forward and 13 Jbeta reverse. The method was immunoSEQ multiplex PCR; TCRdb's version includes in-frame clones alone and lacks a portion of them. The sample consists of 85,000 to 120,000 clones, more than 65% of them appearing once. In germline, CDR1 is LNHDA, CDR2 SQIVND (reference sequence). The CDR3 consists of 14 residues. With 7 bases removed from V and 0 bases from J, the gap between germline ends came to 10 bases. Sequencing input: PBMCs. The TCR originated in a woman aged 45-59 years in good health and CMV-seropositive. This chain connects TRBV19 to TRBJ1-5; D not certain. Here the CDR3 DNA reads TGTGCCAGTACTCGGGTGAATAGCAATCAGCCCCAGCATTTT. Translating gives CASTRVNSNQPQHF.